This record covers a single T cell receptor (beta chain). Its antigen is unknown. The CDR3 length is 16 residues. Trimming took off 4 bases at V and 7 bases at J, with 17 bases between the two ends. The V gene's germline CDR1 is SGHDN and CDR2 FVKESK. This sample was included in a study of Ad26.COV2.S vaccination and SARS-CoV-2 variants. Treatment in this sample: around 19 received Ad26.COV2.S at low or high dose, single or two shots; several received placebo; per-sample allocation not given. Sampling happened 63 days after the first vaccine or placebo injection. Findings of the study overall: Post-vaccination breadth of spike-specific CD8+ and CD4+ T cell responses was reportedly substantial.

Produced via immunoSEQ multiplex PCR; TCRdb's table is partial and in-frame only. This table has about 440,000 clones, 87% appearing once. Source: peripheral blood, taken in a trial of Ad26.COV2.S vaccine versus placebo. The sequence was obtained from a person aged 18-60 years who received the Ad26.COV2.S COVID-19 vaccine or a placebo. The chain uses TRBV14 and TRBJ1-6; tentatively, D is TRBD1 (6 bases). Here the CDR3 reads CASSRVLGQNNSPLHF. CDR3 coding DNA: TGTGCCAGCAGCCGGGTCCTCGGACAGAACAATTCACCCCTCCACTTT.